This is a list of T cell receptor beta chains from one sample in a study of spatial heterogeneity in lung cancer. TCRdb passed the 5' RACE reads through MiXCR, listing each CDR3 protein once. Of about 4,000 distinct CDR3 sequences in the sample, 35% to 45% were seen once. Sequenced material: lung tumor tissue, taken at surgery. The source of these receptors is a male donor with early-stage non-small cell lung cancer. Each CDR3 is given with its conserved first and last residue. Fields, in order: V gene, D gene, J gene, clone size, CDR3 protein. A D gene is named only where the DNA matches it firmly. Size values are once, few and many counts, or a class for expanded clones, and some rows have none.

TRBV7-9	NA	TRBJ1-4	medium-sized	CASSPGSPHEKLFF
TRBV5-1	NA	TRBJ1-2	medium-sized	CASNPSSSNYGYTF
TRBV7-3	TRBD1	TRBJ2-6	few	CASSETGGTGANVLTF
TRBV19	NA	TRBJ2-1	medium-sized	CASSRRRTGGVRNEQFF
TRBV11-2	TRBD2	TRBJ2-7	few	CASSQTSGGYEQYF
TRBV7-7	TRBD2	TRBJ2-3	NA	CASSLSGAYTDTQYF
TRBV12-3/TRBV12-4	NA	TRBJ2-3	NA	CASSNTNTQYF
TRBV5-4	NA	TRBJ2-5	medium-sized	CASSLVGEWETQYF
TRBV10-3	NA	TRBJ2-1	NA	CAISDPDSYYNEQFF
TRBV6-5	NA	TRBJ2-2	NA	CASKRKGRELFF
TRBV5-4	TRBD2	TRBJ2-3	NA	CASSLKAGLVADTQYF
TRBV6-4	NA	TRBJ2-3	few	CASSGDGSTDTQYF
TRBV7-2	NA	TRBJ2-5	medium-sized	CASSPQSYLGETQYF
TRBV5-6	NA	TRBJ1-1	once	CASSSRDSTEAFF
TRBV29-1	TRBD1	TRBJ1-1	NA	CSAIPPQGAETEAFF
TRBV30	NA	TRBJ1-5	NA	CAWSVGLGGQPQHF
TRBV27	TRBD2	TRBJ2-3	NA	CASSPPKPGLAGVNADTQYF
TRBV4-1	NA	TRBJ2-5	large	CASSHGGTETQYF